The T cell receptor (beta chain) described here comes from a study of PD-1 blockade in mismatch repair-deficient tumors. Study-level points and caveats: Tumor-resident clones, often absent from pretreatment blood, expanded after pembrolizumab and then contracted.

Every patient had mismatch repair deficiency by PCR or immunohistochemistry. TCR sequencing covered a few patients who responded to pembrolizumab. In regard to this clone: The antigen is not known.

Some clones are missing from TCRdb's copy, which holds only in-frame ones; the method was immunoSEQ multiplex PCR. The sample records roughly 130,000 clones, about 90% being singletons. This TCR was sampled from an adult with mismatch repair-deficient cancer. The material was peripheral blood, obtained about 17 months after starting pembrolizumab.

In nucleotides, the CDR3 is TGTGCCAGCAGCGCCCACGGTAGCCTCTCCTACGAGCAGTACTTC. It encodes CASSAHGSLSYEQYF. The chain carries TRBV7-2 and TRBJ2-7; no clear D gene. V dropped 5 bases and J dropped 0 bases, with 14 bases sitting between them. Looked up from germline, CDR1 is SGHTA and CDR2 is FQGNSA. The length of the CDR3 is 15 residues.